These T cell receptor beta chains were read from a single sample in a study of cytomegalovirus exposure and HLA in healthy donors. Libraries were prepared by immunoSEQ multiplex PCR; TCRdb keeps only in-frame clonotypes and omits some of them. The sample yields 120,000 or so clones, around three quarters seen once. Sequencing input: PBMCs. The receptors derive from a man aged 35 to 55 in good health and CMV-seronegative. Each CDR3 is given without its conserved first and last residue.

v_gene: TRBV5-8; CDR3aa: ASSFRTGGDYNEQF
v_gene: TRBV28; CDR3aa: AGNLLTQPQH
v_gene: TRBV7-9; CDR3aa: ASSLAGQGRANEKLF
v_gene: TRBV7-9; CDR3aa: ASSAPGQTNEKLF
v_gene: TRBV2; CDR3aa: ASSEGGQGNEQF
v_gene: TRBV11-2; CDR3aa: ASSLARQGLEAF
v_gene: TRBV18; CDR3aa: ASSPASVNTEAF
v_gene: TRBV19; CDR3aa: ASSIGGLEMAPLH
v_gene: TRBV28; CDR3aa: ASSLGQGSSPLH
v_gene: TRBV28; CDR3aa: ASSKLYEQY
v_gene: TRBV7-6; CDR3aa: ASSTSGRGTDTQY
v_gene: TRBV7-9; CDR3aa: ASSNTRGTGELF
v_gene: TRBV7-9; CDR3aa: ASSLVMSGYT
v_gene: TRBV7-3; CDR3aa: ASSLGGGGANVLT
v_gene: TRBV7-9; CDR3aa: ASSLLAGQPQH
v_gene: TRBV11-2; CDR3aa: ASSLRGSYEQY
v_gene: TRBV28; CDR3aa: ASSPSSFGGLAGTRYEQY
v_gene: TRBV30; CDR3aa: AWSVWQLAGELF
v_gene: TRBV5-6; CDR3aa: ASSLVRRPVNTGELF
v_gene: TRBV7-3; CDR3aa: ASSTQPNQPQH
v_gene: TRBV28; CDR3aa: ASWRANYGYT
v_gene: TRBV27; CDR3aa: ASSRLAGGMGTDTQY
v_gene: TRBV5-1; CDR3aa: ASSLLGGEETQY
v_gene: TRBV18; CDR3aa: ASSGGSYEQY
v_gene: TRBV6-5; CDR3aa: ASSFGGLAGEEQY
v_gene: TRBV6-1; CDR3aa: ASSGGGASSYEQY
v_gene: TRBV27; CDR3aa: ASSLAGTGNEQF
v_gene: TRBV5-1; CDR3aa: ASLLSPDSYGYT
v_gene: TRBV5-4; CDR3aa: ASSSKTGQETQY
v_gene: TRBV5-4; CDR3aa: ASSSRGAGTGIGQF
v_gene: TRBV5-1; CDR3aa: ASSWAGAGELF
v_gene: TRBV7-7; CDR3aa: ASSLPGTVTQY
v_gene: TRBV2; CDR3aa: ASSPQTVTYEQY
v_gene: TRBV28; CDR3aa: ASSLAASGSYNEQF
v_gene: TRBV29-1; CDR3aa: SYRGSGSSYNEQF
v_gene: TRBV19; CDR3aa: ASSAGADTQY
v_gene: TRBV30; CDR3aa: AWSPPSRGFYEQY
v_gene: TRBV30; CDR3aa: AWSQQGNTGELF
v_gene: TRBV5-1; CDR3aa: ASSLVPEINTEAF
v_gene: TRBV5-4; CDR3aa: ASSPAGGTEAF
v_gene: TRBV9; CDR3aa: ASSVGPSGTIHEQY
v_gene: TRBV28; CDR3aa: ASSPGTGGTEAF
v_gene: TRBV19; CDR3aa: ASTPTLAGGPSEQF
v_gene: TRBV10-3; CDR3aa: AIRNLAGGSYNEQF
v_gene: TRBV2; CDR3aa: ASSGDSKAKNIQY
v_gene: TRBV5-6; CDR3aa: ASSLPRQADYEQY
v_gene: TRBV5-6; CDR3aa: ASSLETGDSYGYT
v_gene: TRBV4-2; CDR3aa: ASSHASTGPLRAIQY